Each of the 11 T cell receptor beta chains below was sequenced from the same sample in a study of T cell changes during pregnancy in multiple sclerosis. The method was immunoSEQ multiplex PCR; TCRdb's version includes in-frame clones alone and lacks a portion of them. The table has under 50,000 clones, approximately 90% seen once; the top ten hold 1% to 1.5%. The specimen was CD4+ T cells from peripheral blood mononuclear cells, collected after pregnancy. The receptor set was obtained from a female donor with multiple sclerosis, enrolled in a pregnancy study.

The CDR3 reads CASSQESGGNQPQHF. CDR3 DNA sequence: TGTGCCAGCAGCCAAGAATCCGGGGGCAATCAGCCCCAGCATTTT. V is TRBV4-2 and J is TRBJ1-5; the D is unclear. The CDR3 contains 15 residues. With 0 bases removed from V and 2 bases from J, the gap between germline ends came to 8 bases. Germline V gene sequence: CDR1 LGHNA, CDR2 YNFKEQ.

The chain has TRBV6-5 and TRBJ2-2; TRBD2 is a possible D gene (5 bases). The CDR3 spans 15 residues. The germline V gene encodes CDR1 MNHEY and CDR2 SVGAGI. Trimming pared 5 bases from V and 0 bases from J, leaving 10 bases between. This CDR3 reads CASSMSGTNTGELFF. In DNA, the CDR3 is TGTGCCAGCAGTATGAGCGGTACGAACACCGGGGAGCTGTTTTTT.

This chain joins TRBV5-6 and TRBJ1-1, with D unclear. The CDR3 consists of 13 residues. Germline V lookup: CDR1 SGHDT, CDR2 YYEEEE. Trimming cost V 2 bases and J 0 bases, with 5 bases left between them. Here the CDR3 DNA reads TGTGCCAGCAGCTTCCTCTTGAACACTGAAGCTTTCTTT. Its translation: CASSFLLNTEAFF.

The count of this clone is one. CDR3 sequence: CASGNDQTAMTQYF. CDR3 coding DNA: TGTGCCTCCGGGAACGACCAAACCGCTATGACCCAGTACTTC. The gene calls are TRBV10-3 and TRBJ2-5, with D maybe TRBD2 (5 bases). CDR1 is ENHRY and CDR2 is SYGVKD in the germline V gene. The CDR3 spans 14 residues. V was pared by 11 bases and J by 7 bases, with 23 bases between.

The chain carries TRBV7-8 and TRBJ2-3; D possibly corresponds to TRBD2 (5 bases). The CDR3 is 18 residues long. Trimming took off 2 bases at V and 2 bases at J, with 20 bases between the two ends. CDR1 and CDR2 from the germline V gene are SGHVS and FQNEAQ. For the CDR3, the DNA is TGTGCCAGCAGCTTACCCCTTTGGAGCGGCCTAAACACAGATACGCAGTATTTT. Its protein is CASSLPLWSGLNTDTQYF.

The chain uses TRBV7-6 and TRBJ2-2; TRBD2 agrees at 12 bases. CDR3 length: 19 residues. Germline V gives CDR1 SGHVS, CDR2 FNYEAQ. V lost 5 bases to trimming and J lost 0 bases; unmatched junction nucleotides: 10. The CDR3, as DNA: TGTGCCAGCAGCCCCCGTTGGACTAGCGGGGATACGAACACCGGGGAGCTGTTTTTT. This translates into CASSPRWTSGDTNTGELFF.

This clone showed up just once. The gene calls are TRBV14 and TRBJ2-7, with D possibly TRBD1 on 6 matching bases. Trimming cost V 4 bases and J 2 bases, with 12 bases left between them. The CDR3 runs 14 residues. From germline, CDR1 is SGHDN and CDR2 FVKESK. The CDR3 here is CASSRRGLTYEQYF. In DNA, the CDR3 is TGTGCCAGCAGCCGCAGGGGTCTAACCTACGAGCAGTACTTC.

The DNA for the CDR3 is TGTGCCAGCAGTCCCGCCCGACAGACCTACAATGAGCAGTTCTTC. Amino acid sequence: CASSPARQTYNEQFF. This rearrangement joins TRBV27 to TRBJ2-1, with a tentative D call TRBD1 (5 bases). The CDR3 has 15 amino acids. Germline-derived CDR1 and CDR2 are MNHEY and SMNVEV (reference sequence). V shed 5 bases and J shed 2 bases, with 13 bases lying between them.

With regard to this clone: The junction and the germline gene differ at one end; a read error may be behind it. V gene TRBV7-2 combines with J gene TRBJ2-7; 7 positions match TRBD2. Germline V gene data show CDR1 as SGHTA and CDR2 as FQGNSA. The CDR3 spans 13 residues. CDR3 region: CASSLAWDYGQYF. The CDR3 coding sequence is TGTGCCAGCAGCTTAGCTTGGGACTACGGGCAGTACTTC.

This chain connects TRBV30 to TRBJ2-2; 11 bases match TRBD1. The CDR3 is 15 amino acids. The J segment lost 7 bases and the V segment lost 1 base, leaving 5 bases of the junction unmatched. CDR1 and CDR2 from the germline V gene are GTSNPN and SVGIG (reference sequence). For the CDR3, the DNA is TGTGCCTGGAGTGCGGACAGGGGGCTTGTCGGGGAGCTGTTTTTT. This translates into CAWSADRGLVGELFF.

This sequence joins TRBV6-5 and TRBJ2-5, with 7 positions matching TRBD1. The V gene's germline CDR1 is MNHEY and CDR2 SVGAGI. The V segment lost 0 bases and the J segment 5 bases; nucleotides outside the gene matches: 6. The CDR3 contains 15 residues. CDR3 sequence: CASSYSTGEWETQYF. CDR3 DNA sequence: TGTGCCAGCAGTTACTCCACAGGGGAGTGGGAGACCCAGTACTTC.